This record concerns one TCR beta chain sequence. Its matching antigen is unknown. The data belong to a study of OX40 agonist ivuxolimab in advanced cancers. About the study: Ivuxolimab doses were 0.01, 0.1, 0.3, 1.5, 3 or 10 mg/kg every 2 weeks. Dose-escalation patients' cancers were hepatocellular carcinoma, melanoma, renal cell or head and neck cancer.

Findings of the study overall: Nonresponders included some who also had low normalized T-cell clonal expansion. Circulating CD4+ and CD8+ T cells showed clonal expansion by week 6 at 0.1 to 3.0 mg/kg.

The germline gives CDR1 SQVTM, CDR2 ANQGSEA. This CDR3 has 10 amino acids. The table came from immunoSEQ multiplex PCR; TCRdb's copy has only in-frame clones and leaves some out. This table holds roughly 90,000 clones, under 95% found once. The source was CD4+ or CD8+ T cells sorted from blood, collected in a trial of the OX40 agonist ivuxolimab. The chain has TRBV29-1 and TRBJ2-1, with D possibly being TRBD1 (5 bases). The receptor's source is an adult with an advanced solid tumor such as melanoma, head and neck, liver or kidney cancer. In nucleotides, the CDR3 is TGCAGACTTGGGGCTAAGGAGCAGTTCTTC. Its translation is CRLGAKEQFF.